This entry is about one TCR beta chain. What it binds is not known. The sample belongs to a study of siplizumab effects on memory and regulatory T cells. Broader study findings: Confirmation that proliferating Tregs from siplizumab cultures had suppressive function was not obtained. Roughly 75-95% of dividing CD4+ or CD8+ clones were without an attributable naive or memory phenotype. Naive T cells appeared more diverse than memory cells and seemed to be major alloresponse contributors.

The germline V gene encodes CDR1 SGHTA and CDR2 FQGTGA. Deletions cut 5 bases from V and 11 bases from J, with 13 bases between. The CDR3 covers 12 residues. TCR templates, roughly 96,000 per sample, were assayed. The data were produced by immunoSEQ multiplex PCR, yet TCRdb's version contains in-frame clones alone and is incomplete. Here the sample spans around 100,000 clones, 85% to 95% being singletons. The TCR comes from a human donor in good health. The chain recombines TRBV7-3 with TRBJ2-1, with D perhaps assigned TRBD1 or TRBD2 (5 bases each). The sequenced sample consisted of Tregs sorted from blood. The CDR3 reads CASSPNRDQQFF. The CDR3 DNA sequence: TGTGCCAGCAGCCCCAATAGGGACCAGCAGTTCTTC.